The clone carrying this T cell receptor (beta chain) was counted once. The antigen is not known. The record originates from a study of cytomegalovirus exposure and HLA in healthy donors. Notes on the study in general: CMV serostatus was the only immune exposure information that was available. A few V segments could not be told apart, such as TRBV6-2 and TRBV6-3, and were left out. One variant, a missense change in DCLRE1C, was linked in a later analysis to TCR beta V- and J-gene trimming.

Samples came from healthy bone marrow donors. The study ran its PCR with 60 Vbeta and 13 Jbeta primers. The method was immunoSEQ multiplex PCR; TCRdb's version includes in-frame clones alone and lacks a portion of them. The profile shows 130,000 to 150,000 clones, 80% to 85% of them singletons. V dropped 5 bases and J dropped 6; count of bases not matched to a gene: 8. The CDR3 runs 14 residues. CDR1 SEHNR and CDR2 FQNEAQ come from the germline V gene (reference sequence). The receptor was derived from a male donor in good health and CMV-seropositive. The sample taken for sequencing was PBMCs. The chain uses TRBV7-9 and TRBJ2-7; TRBD1 aligns across 9 bases. CDR3 residues: CASSRTGEMGEQYF. CDR3 sequence (DNA): TGTGCCAGCAGCCGGACAGGGGAGATGGGCGAGCAGTACTTC.